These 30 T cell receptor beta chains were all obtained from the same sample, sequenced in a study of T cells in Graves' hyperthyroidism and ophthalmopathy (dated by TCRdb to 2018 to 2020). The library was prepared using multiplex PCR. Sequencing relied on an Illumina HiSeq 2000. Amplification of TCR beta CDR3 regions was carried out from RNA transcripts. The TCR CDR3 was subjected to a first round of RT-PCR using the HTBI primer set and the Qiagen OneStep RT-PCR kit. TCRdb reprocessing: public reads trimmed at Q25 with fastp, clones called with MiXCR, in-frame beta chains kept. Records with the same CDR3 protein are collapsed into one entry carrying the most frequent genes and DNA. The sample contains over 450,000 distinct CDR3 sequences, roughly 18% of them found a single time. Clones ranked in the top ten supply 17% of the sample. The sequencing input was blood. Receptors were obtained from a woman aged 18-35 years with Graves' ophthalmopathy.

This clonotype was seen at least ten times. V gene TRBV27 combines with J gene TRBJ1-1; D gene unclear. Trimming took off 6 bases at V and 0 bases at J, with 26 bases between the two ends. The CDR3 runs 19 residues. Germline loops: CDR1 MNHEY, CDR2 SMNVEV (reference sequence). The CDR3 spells CASRPRADKNHIMNTEAFF. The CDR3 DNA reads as TGTGCCAGCAGACCCCGGGCAGACAAAAACCATATAATGAACACTGAAGCTTTCTTT.

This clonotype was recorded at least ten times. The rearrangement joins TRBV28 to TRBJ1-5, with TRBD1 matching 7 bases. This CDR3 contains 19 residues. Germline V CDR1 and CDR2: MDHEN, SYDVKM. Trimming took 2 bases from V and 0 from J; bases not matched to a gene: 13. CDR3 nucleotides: TGTGCCAGCAGTTTACTACAGTTCAGGCAGGGGGTTAGCAATCAGCCCCAGCATTTT. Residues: CASSLLQFRQGVSNQPQHF.

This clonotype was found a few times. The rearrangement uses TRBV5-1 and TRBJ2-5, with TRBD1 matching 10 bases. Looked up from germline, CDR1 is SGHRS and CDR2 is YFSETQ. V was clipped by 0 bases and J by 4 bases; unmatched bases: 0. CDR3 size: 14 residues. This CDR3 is CASSLGDRGETQYF. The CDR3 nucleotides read TGCGCCAGCAGCTTGGGGGACAGGGGAGAGACCCAGTACTTC. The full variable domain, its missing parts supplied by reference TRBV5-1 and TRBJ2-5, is KAGVTQTPRYLIKTRGQQVTLSCSPISGHRSVSWYQQTPGQGLQFLFEYFSETQRNKGNFPGRFSGRQFSNSRSEMNVSTLELGDSALYLCASSLGDRGETQYFGPGTRLLVL.

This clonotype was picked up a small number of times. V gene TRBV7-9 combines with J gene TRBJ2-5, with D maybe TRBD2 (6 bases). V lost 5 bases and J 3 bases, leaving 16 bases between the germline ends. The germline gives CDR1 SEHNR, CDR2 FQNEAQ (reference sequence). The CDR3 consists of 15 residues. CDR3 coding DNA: TGTGCCAGCAGCCATTTGGAGGGGACCAAAGAGACCCAGTACTTC. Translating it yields CASSHLEGTKETQYF. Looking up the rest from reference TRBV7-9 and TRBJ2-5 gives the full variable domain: DTGVSQNPRHKITKRGQNVTFRCDPISEHNRLYWYRQTLGQGPEFLTYFQNEAQLEKSRLLSDRFSAERPKGSFSTLEIQRTEQGDSAMYLCASSHLEGTKETQYFGPGTRLLVL.

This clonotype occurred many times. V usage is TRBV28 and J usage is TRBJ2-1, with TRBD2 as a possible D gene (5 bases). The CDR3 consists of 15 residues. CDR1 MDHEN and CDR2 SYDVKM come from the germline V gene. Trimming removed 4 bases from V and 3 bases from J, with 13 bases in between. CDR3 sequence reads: CASSSGSTDYNEQFF. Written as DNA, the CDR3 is TGTGCCAGCAGTTCGGGGTCGACGGACTACAATGAGCAGTTCTTC. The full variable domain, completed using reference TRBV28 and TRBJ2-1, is DVKVTQSSRYLVKRTGEKVFLECVQDMDHENMFWYRQDPGLGLRLIYFSYDVKMKEKGDIPEGYSVSREKKERFSLILESASTNQTSMYLCASSSGSTDYNEQFFGPGTRLTVL.

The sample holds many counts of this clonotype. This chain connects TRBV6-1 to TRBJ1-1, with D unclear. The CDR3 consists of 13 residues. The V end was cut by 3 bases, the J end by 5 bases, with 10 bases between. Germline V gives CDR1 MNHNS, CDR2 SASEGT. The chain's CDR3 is CASSDEGRTEAFF. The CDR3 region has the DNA TGTGCCAGCAGTGACGAGGGTCGGACTGAAGCTTTCTTT.

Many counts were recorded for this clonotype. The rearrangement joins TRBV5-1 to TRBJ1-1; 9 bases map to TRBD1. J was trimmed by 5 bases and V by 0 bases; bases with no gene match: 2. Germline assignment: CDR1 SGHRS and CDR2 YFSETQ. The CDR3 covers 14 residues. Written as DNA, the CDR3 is TGCGCCAGCAGCTTGGGGGACAGGGTAACTGAAGCTTTCTTT. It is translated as CASSLGDRVTEAFF.

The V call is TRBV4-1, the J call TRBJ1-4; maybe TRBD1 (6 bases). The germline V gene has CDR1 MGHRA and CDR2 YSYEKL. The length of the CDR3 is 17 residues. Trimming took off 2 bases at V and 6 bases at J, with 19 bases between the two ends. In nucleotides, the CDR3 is TGCGCCAGCAGCCAACGTCCCCCAGGGGATGTGGATGAAAAACTGTTTTTT. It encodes CASSQRPPGDVDEKLFF.

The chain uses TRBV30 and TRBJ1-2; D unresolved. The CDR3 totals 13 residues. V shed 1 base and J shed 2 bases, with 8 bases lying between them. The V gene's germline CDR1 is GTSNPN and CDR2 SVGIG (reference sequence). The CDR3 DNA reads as TGTGCCTGGAGTGCGACCGAGAACTATGGCTACACCTTC. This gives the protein CAWSATENYGYTF.

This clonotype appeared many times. The CDR3 protein is CSVEEDTDTQYF. Written as DNA, the CDR3 is TGCAGCGTTGAGGAGGATACAGATACGCAGTATTTT. This sequence joins TRBV29-1 and TRBJ2-3; the D gene is possibly TRBD2 (5 bases). Trimming cost V 3 bases and J 3 bases, with 7 bases left between them. The length of the CDR3 is 12 residues. CDR1 SQVTM and CDR2 ANQGSEA come from the germline V gene.

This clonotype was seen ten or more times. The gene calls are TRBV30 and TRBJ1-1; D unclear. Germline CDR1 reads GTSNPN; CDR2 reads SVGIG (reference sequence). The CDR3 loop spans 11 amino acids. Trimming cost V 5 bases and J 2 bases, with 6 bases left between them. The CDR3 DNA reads TGTGCCTGGGAACCCAACACTGAAGCTTTCTTT. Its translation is CAWEPNTEAFF.

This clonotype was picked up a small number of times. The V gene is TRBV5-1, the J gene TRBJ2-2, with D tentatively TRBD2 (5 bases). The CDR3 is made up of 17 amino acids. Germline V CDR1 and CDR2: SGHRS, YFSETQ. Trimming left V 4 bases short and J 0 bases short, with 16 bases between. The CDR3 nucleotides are TGCGCCAGCAGCCGGGGAGTACCTCCCTCGAACACCGGGGAGCTGTTTTTT. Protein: CASSRGVPPSNTGELFF.

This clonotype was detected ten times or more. The CDR3, as DNA: TGTGCCAGCAGCTTACGGGACAGAGGCACTGAAGCTTTCTTT. Translating it yields CASSLRDRGTEAFF. The chain recombines TRBV7-3 with TRBJ1-1; 7 bases fit TRBD1. Losses at the gene ends were 2 bases for V and 4 bases for J; bases not matched to a gene: 4. The CDR3 covers 14 residues. Per germline, CDR1 SGHTA and CDR2 FQGTGA.

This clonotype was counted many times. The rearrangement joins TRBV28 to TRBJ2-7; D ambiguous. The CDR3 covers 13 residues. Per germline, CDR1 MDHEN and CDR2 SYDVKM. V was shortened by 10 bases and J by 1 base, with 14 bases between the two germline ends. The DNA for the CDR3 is TGTGCCACCGGAGACTCCGAATCCTACGAGCAGTACTTC. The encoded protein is CATGDSESYEQYF.

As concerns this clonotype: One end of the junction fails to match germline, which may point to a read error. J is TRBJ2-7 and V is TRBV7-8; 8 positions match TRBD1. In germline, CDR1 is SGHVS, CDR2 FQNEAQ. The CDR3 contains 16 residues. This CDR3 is CASSQAGTGGVYEQYF. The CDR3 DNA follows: TGCGCCAGCAGCCAAGCTGGGACAGGAGGGGTTTACGAGCAGTACTTC.

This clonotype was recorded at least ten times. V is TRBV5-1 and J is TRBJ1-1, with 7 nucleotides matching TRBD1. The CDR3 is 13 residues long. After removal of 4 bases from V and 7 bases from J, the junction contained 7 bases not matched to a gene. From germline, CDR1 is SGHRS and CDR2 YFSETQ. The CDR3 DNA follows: TGCGCCAGCAGCGAGACAGGGACGGGTGAAGCTTTCTTT. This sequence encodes CASSETGTGEAFF. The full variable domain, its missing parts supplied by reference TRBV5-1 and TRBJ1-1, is KAGVTQTPRYLIKTRGQQVTLSCSPISGHRSVSWYQQTPGQGLQFLFEYFSETQRNKGNFPGRFSGRQFSNSRSEMNVSTLELGDSALYLCASSETGTGEAFFGQGTRLTVV.

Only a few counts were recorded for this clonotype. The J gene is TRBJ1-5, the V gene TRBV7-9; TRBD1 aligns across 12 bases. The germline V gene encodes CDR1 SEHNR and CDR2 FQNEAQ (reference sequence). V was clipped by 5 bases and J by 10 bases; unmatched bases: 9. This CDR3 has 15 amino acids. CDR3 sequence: CASSQGQGAREPQHF. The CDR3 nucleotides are TGTGCCAGCAGCCAGGGACAGGGGGCGCGGGAACCCCAGCATTTT.

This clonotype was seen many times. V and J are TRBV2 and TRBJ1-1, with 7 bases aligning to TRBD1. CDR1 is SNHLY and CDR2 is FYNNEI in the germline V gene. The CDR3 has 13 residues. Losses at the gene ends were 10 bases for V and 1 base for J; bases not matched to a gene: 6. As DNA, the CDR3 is TGTGCCACCCGACAGGGCCCGAACACTGAAGCTTTCTTT. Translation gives CATRQGPNTEAFF. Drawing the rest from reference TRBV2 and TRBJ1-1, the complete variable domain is EPEVTQTPSHQVTQMGQEVILRCVPISNHLYFYWYRQILGQKVEFLVSFYNNEISEKSEIFDDQFSVERPDGSNFTLKIRSTKLEDSAMYFCATRQGPNTEAFFGQGTRLTVV.

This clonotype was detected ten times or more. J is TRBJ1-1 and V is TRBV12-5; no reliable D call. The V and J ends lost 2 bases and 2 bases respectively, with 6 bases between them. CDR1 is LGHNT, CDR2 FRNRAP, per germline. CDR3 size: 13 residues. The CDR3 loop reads CASGLKPNTEAFF. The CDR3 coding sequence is TGTGCTAGTGGTTTGAAGCCTAACACTGAAGCTTTCTTT.

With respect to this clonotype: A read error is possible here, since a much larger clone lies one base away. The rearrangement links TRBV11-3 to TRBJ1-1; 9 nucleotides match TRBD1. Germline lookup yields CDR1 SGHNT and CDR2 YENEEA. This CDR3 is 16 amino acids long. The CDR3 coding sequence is TGTACCATACCGACAGGGGGATGGGTCATGAACACTGAAGCTTTCTTT. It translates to CTIPTGGWVMNTEAFF.

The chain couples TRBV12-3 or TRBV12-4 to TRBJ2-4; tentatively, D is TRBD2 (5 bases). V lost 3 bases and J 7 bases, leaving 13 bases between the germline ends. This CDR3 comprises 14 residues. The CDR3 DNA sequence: TGTGCCAGCAGTTTCTGGGCGGGTCGGAACATTCAGTACTTC. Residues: CASSFWAGRNIQYF.

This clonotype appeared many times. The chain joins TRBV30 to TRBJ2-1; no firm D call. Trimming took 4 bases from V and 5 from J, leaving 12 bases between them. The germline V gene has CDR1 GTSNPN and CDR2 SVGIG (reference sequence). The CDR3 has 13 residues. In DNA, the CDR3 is TGTGCCTGGACTCGGCAGTGGGACAATGAGCAGTTCTTC. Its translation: CAWTRQWDNEQFF.

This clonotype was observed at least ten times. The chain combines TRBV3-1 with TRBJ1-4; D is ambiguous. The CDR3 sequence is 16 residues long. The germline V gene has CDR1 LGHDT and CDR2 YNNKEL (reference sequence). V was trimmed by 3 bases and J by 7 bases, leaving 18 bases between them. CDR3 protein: CASSHVFGESSEKLFF. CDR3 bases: TGTGCCAGCAGCCACGTGTTCGGGGAGTCGAGTGAAAAACTGTTTTTT.

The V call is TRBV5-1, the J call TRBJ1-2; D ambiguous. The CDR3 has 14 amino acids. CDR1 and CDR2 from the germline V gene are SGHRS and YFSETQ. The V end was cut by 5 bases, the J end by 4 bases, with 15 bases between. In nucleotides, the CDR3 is TGCGCCAGCAGGAGAGGCCAGACCACCTATGGCTACACCTTC. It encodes CASRRGQTTYGYTF.

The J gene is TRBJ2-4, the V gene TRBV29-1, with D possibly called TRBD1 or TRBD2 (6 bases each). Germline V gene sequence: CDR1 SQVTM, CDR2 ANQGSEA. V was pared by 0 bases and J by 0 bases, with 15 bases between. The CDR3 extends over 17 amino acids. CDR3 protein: CSVEDRGTSIAKNIQYF. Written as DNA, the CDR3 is TGCAGCGTTGAAGATCGGGGGACATCCATAGCCAAAAACATTCAGTACTTC. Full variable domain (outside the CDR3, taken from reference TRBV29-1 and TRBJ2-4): SAVISQKPSRDICQRGTSLTIQCQVDSQVTMMFWYRQQPGQSLTLIATANQGSEATYESGFVIDKFPISRPNLTFSTLTVSNMSPEDSSIYLCSVEDRGTSIAKNIQYFGAGTRLSVL.

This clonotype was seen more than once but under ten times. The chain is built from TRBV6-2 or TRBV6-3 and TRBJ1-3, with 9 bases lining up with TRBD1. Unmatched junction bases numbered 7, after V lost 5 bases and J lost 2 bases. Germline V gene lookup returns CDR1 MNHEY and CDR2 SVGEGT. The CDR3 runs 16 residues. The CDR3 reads CASSVLGTGPGNTIYF. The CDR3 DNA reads TGTGCCAGCAGTGTCCTGGGGACAGGGCCTGGAAACACCATATATTTT.

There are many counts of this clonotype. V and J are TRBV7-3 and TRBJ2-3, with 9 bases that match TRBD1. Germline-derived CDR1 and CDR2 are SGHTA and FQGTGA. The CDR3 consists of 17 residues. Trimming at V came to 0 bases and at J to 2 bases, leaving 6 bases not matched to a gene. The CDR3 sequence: CASSLTGTGTPTDTQYF. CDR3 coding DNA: TGTGCCAGCAGCTTAACGGGGACAGGGACCCCCACAGATACGCAGTATTTT.

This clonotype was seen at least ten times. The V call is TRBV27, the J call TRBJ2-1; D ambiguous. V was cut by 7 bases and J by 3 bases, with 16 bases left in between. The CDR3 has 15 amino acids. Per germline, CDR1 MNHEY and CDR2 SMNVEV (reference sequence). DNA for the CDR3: TGTGCCAGCATGAACGACCCAATCAACTACAATGAGCAGTTCTTC. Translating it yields CASMNDPINYNEQFF.

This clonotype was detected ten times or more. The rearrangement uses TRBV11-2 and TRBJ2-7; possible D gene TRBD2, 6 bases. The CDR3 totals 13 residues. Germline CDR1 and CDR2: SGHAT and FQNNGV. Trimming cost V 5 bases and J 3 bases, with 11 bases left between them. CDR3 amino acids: CASSPRGIYEQYF. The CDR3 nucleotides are TGTGCCAGCAGCCCACGGGGGATCTACGAGCAGTACTTC.

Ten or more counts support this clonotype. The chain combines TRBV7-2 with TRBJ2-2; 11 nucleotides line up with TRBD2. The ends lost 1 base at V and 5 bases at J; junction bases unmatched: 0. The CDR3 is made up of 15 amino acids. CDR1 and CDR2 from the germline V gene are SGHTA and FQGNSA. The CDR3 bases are TGTGCCAGCAGCTTAGGACTAGCGGGAACCGGGGAGCTGTTTTTT. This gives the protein CASSLGLAGTGELFF.